These T cell receptor beta chains were read from a single sample in a study of blood T cell repertoires in COVID-19. TCRdb keeps only in-frame clones here, not all; method: immunoSEQ multiplex PCR. The sample records under 250,000 clones, 83% being singletons. Sequencing was performed on peripheral blood. The receptors were gathered from a human donor in a cohort sampled during active COVID-19. The CDR3 runs from the conserved cysteine through the conserved F or W. D genes are given only for firm matches. Size values are once, few and many counts, or a class for expanded clones, and some rows have none.

j_call: TRBJ1-6; d_call: TRBD1; v_call: TRBV24-1; clone_size: NA; cdr3_nt: TGTGCCACCAGTGATTCCCCGGGACAGGCTAATTCACCCCTCCACTTT; cdr3_aa: CATSDSPGQANSPLHF
j_call: TRBJ1-2; d_call: NA; v_call: TRBV28; clone_size: NA; cdr3_nt: TGTGCCAGCAGTTTATATCGCAGGGCTAACTATGGCTACACCTTC; cdr3_aa: CASSLYRRANYGYTF
j_call: TRBJ2-7; d_call: NA; v_call: TRBV28; clone_size: NA; cdr3_nt: TGTGCCAGCCTCACACGTACCTACGAGCAGTACTTC; cdr3_aa: CASLTRTYEQYF
j_call: TRBJ2-5; d_call: NA; v_call: TRBV10-3; clone_size: once; cdr3_nt: TGTGCCATCAGTGTTGGGGGCAGGAACCAAGAGACCCAGTACTTC; cdr3_aa: CAISVGGRNQETQYF
j_call: TRBJ1-2; d_call: TRBD1; v_call: TRBV18; clone_size: few; cdr3_nt: TGTGCCAGCTCACCGGACAGGGACTATGGCTACACCTTC; cdr3_aa: CASSPDRDYGYTF
j_call: TRBJ1-1; d_call: TRBD1; v_call: TRBV6-6; clone_size: NA; cdr3_nt: TGTGCCAGCCTACCAGGGGGCGGGACTGAAGCTTTCTTT; cdr3_aa: CASLPGGGTEAFF
j_call: TRBJ2-3; d_call: NA; v_call: TRBV10-2; clone_size: NA; cdr3_nt: TGCGCCAGCAGTGAGCAGGGGAGAGATACGCAGTATTTT; cdr3_aa: CASSEQGRDTQYF
j_call: TRBJ2-5; d_call: NA; v_call: TRBV2; clone_size: NA; cdr3_nt: TGTGCCAGCACCGTCGGAGAGACCCAGTACTTC; cdr3_aa: CASTVGETQYF
j_call: TRBJ1-2; d_call: TRBD1; v_call: TRBV7-9; clone_size: NA; cdr3_nt: TGTGCCAGCAGCTTAGCAGGGGGACAGGGGAGTGGCTACACCTTC; cdr3_aa: CASSLAGGQGSGYTF
j_call: TRBJ1-2; d_call: NA; v_call: TRBV7-3; clone_size: NA; cdr3_nt: TGTGCCAGCAGCTTAAGAGCCGCGGGTGGCTACACCTTC; cdr3_aa: CASSLRAAGGYTF
j_call: TRBJ1-3; d_call: NA; v_call: TRBV7-9; clone_size: NA; cdr3_nt: TGTGCCAGCAGCCGGGAAGGACGGAGGTCTGGAAACACCATATATTTT; cdr3_aa: CASSREGRRSGNTIYF
j_call: TRBJ2-5; d_call: TRBD2; v_call: TRBV9; clone_size: NA; cdr3_nt: TGTGCCAGCAGCATACTAGCGGGGAGAGAGACCCAGTACTTC; cdr3_aa: CASSILAGRETQYF
j_call: TRBJ2-7; d_call: TRBD2; v_call: TRBV19; clone_size: NA; cdr3_nt: TGTGCCAGTAGTACCCGGACTAGCGGACCCTACGAGCAGTACTTC; cdr3_aa: CASSTRTSGPYEQYF
j_call: TRBJ2-7; d_call: NA; v_call: TRBV6-6; clone_size: few; cdr3_nt: TGTGCCACCTCTATAGGGGTCCCCTCCTACGAGCAGTACTTC; cdr3_aa: CATSIGVPSYEQYF
j_call: TRBJ1-1; d_call: NA; v_call: TRBV29-1; clone_size: NA; cdr3_nt: TGCAGCGTACAAAACAGGGCTATACAGACTGAAGCTTTCTTT; cdr3_aa: CSVQNRAIQTEAFF
j_call: TRBJ1-1; d_call: NA; v_call: TRBV6-6; clone_size: NA; cdr3_nt: TGTGCCAGCAGTTCTCGGGGAGGGGAAGACACTGAAGCTTTCTTT; cdr3_aa: CASSSRGGEDTEAFF
j_call: TRBJ1-1; d_call: TRBD1; v_call: TRBV7-7; clone_size: NA; cdr3_nt: TGTGCTAGCAGCTCAGTAAGGGACAGGGGGCGAGAAACTGAAGCTTTCTTT; cdr3_aa: CASSSVRDRGRETEAFF
j_call: TRBJ2-7; d_call: NA; v_call: TRBV27; clone_size: many; cdr3_nt: TGTGCCAGCAGTCCTATGCTAGCAACCTACGAGCAGTACTTC; cdr3_aa: CASSPMLATYEQYF
j_call: TRBJ1-6; d_call: NA; v_call: TRBV5-6; clone_size: few; cdr3_nt: TGTGCCAGCAGCTTAAGGGGGACCGCGGCCTTTAATTCACCCCTCCACTTT; cdr3_aa: CASSLRGTAAFNSPLHF
j_call: TRBJ2-3; d_call: NA; v_call: TRBV5-4; clone_size: NA; cdr3_nt: TGTGCCAGCAGATCGGGAGTCCCAAGCACAGATACGCAGTATTTT; cdr3_aa: CASRSGVPSTDTQYF
j_call: TRBJ2-7; d_call: TRBD1; v_call: TRBV10-3; clone_size: NA; cdr3_nt: TGTGCCATCAGTGGTGGACAGGGGATCTCCTCCGAGCAGTACTTC; cdr3_aa: CAISGGQGISSEQYF
j_call: TRBJ1-2; d_call: NA; v_call: TRBV19; clone_size: NA; cdr3_nt: TGTGCCAGTAACCTACAGGCCCAGACCCTAAACGGCTACACCTTC; cdr3_aa: CASNLQAQTLNGYTF
j_call: TRBJ2-3; d_call: NA; v_call: TRBV7-9; clone_size: NA; cdr3_nt: TGTGCCAGCAGCTCGGGGGTAAGCACAGATACGCAGTATTTT; cdr3_aa: CASSSGVSTDTQYF
j_call: TRBJ1-2; d_call: NA; v_call: TRBV29-1; clone_size: NA; cdr3_nt: TGCAGCGTTGAGAACAGGGCTAACTATGGCTACACCTTC; cdr3_aa: CSVENRANYGYTF
j_call: TRBJ2-7; d_call: NA; v_call: TRBV5-4; clone_size: NA; cdr3_nt: TGTGCCAGCAGCTTAGCGGCAGCCTACGAGCAGTACTTC; cdr3_aa: CASSLAAAYEQYF
j_call: TRBJ2-1; d_call: TRBD2; v_call: TRBV6-4; clone_size: NA; cdr3_nt: TGTGCCAGCAGTGAGGAACTAGCGGTCTCCTACAATGAGCAGTTCTTC; cdr3_aa: CASSEELAVSYNEQFF
j_call: TRBJ2-2; d_call: NA; v_call: TRBV5-1; clone_size: once; cdr3_nt: TGCGCCAGCAGCTTCCCCGACAGGAACACCGGGGAGCTGTTTTTT; cdr3_aa: CASSFPDRNTGELFF
j_call: TRBJ2-1; d_call: TRBD1; v_call: TRBV5-1; clone_size: NA; cdr3_nt: TGCGCCAGCAGCTGGGGACAGGGGATGAATGAGCAGTTCTTC; cdr3_aa: CASSWGQGMNEQFF
j_call: TRBJ1-1; d_call: NA; v_call: TRBV18; clone_size: NA; cdr3_nt: TGTGCCAGCTCACCAAAACAGCTGAACACTGAAGCTTTCTTT; cdr3_aa: CASSPKQLNTEAFF
j_call: TRBJ1-4; d_call: NA; v_call: TRBV3-1/TRBV3-2; clone_size: NA; cdr3_nt: TGTGCCAGCAGGCAGGGGACCAACCTTGAAAAACTGTTTTTT; cdr3_aa: CASRQGTNLEKLFF
j_call: TRBJ1-2; d_call: NA; v_call: TRBV16; clone_size: NA; cdr3_nt: TGTGCCAGCAGCCAATTTAGGAGGGACCCAGCTAACTATGGCTACACCTTC; cdr3_aa: CASSQFRRDPANYGYTF
j_call: TRBJ2-4; d_call: TRBD2; v_call: TRBV13; clone_size: NA; cdr3_nt: TGTGCCAGCAGCTTATCTAGCGGGGGATCAGCCAAAAACATTCAGTACTTC; cdr3_aa: CASSLSSGGSAKNIQYF
j_call: TRBJ2-3; d_call: TRBD2; v_call: TRBV10-2; clone_size: many; cdr3_nt: TGCGCCAGCAGAGACCGACTAGCGGGGGGCATAGATACGCAGTATTTT; cdr3_aa: CASRDRLAGGIDTQYF
j_call: TRBJ2-2; d_call: TRBD1; v_call: TRBV5-4; clone_size: NA; cdr3_nt: TGTGCCAGCAGCTTCGACAGGGCCACCGGGGAGCTGTTTTTT; cdr3_aa: CASSFDRATGELFF
j_call: TRBJ1-5; d_call: NA; v_call: TRBV19; clone_size: once; cdr3_nt: TGTGCCAGTAGTATTGGCGGGGGAGGTCAGCCCCAGCATTTT; cdr3_aa: CASSIGGGGQPQHF
j_call: TRBJ1-1; d_call: NA; v_call: TRBV15; clone_size: NA; cdr3_nt: TGTGCCACCAGCAGAGAGACAGTATCAACTGAAGCTTTCTTT; cdr3_aa: CATSRETVSTEAFF
j_call: TRBJ2-1; d_call: TRBD2; v_call: TRBV24-1; clone_size: NA; cdr3_nt: TGTGCCACCAGTGGCCTACTAGCGGGAGGGAGGGATGAGCAGTTCTTC; cdr3_aa: CATSGLLAGGRDEQFF
j_call: TRBJ1-1; d_call: NA; v_call: TRBV6-1; clone_size: NA; cdr3_nt: TGTGCCAGCAGTGAAGCAGGGGTGGGCACTGAAGCTTTCTTT; cdr3_aa: CASSEAGVGTEAFF
j_call: TRBJ2-7; d_call: TRBD1; v_call: TRBV9; clone_size: NA; cdr3_nt: TGTGCCAGCAGCTCGGGGACAGACTACGAGCAGTACTTC; cdr3_aa: CASSSGTDYEQYF
j_call: TRBJ2-2; d_call: NA; v_call: TRBV25-1; clone_size: NA; cdr3_nt: TGTGCCAGCAGTGAGGGGGGAATGGACACCGGGGAGCTGTTTTTT; cdr3_aa: CASSEGGMDTGELFF
j_call: TRBJ1-1; d_call: NA; v_call: TRBV5-4; clone_size: NA; cdr3_nt: TGTGCCAGCAGCCTCCCCGGTCCGGGCACTGAAGCTTTCTTT; cdr3_aa: CASSLPGPGTEAFF
j_call: TRBJ2-2; d_call: TRBD2; v_call: TRBV7-7; clone_size: few; cdr3_nt: TGTGCTAGCAGCCTGAGGACTAGCGGGGGATCCGGGGAGCTGTTTTTT; cdr3_aa: CASSLRTSGGSGELFF
j_call: TRBJ2-7; d_call: TRBD2; v_call: TRBV9; clone_size: NA; cdr3_nt: TGTGCCAGCAGCGTAGAGCTTCTAGCGGGAGGAGCCAGCGAGCAGTACTTC; cdr3_aa: CASSVELLAGGASEQYF
j_call: TRBJ1-2; d_call: TRBD1; v_call: TRBV12-3/TRBV12-4; clone_size: NA; cdr3_nt: TGTGCCAGCAGTTTAACAGGGGAACGCTACACCTTC; cdr3_aa: CASSLTGERYTF
j_call: TRBJ1-2; d_call: TRBD1; v_call: TRBV6-1; clone_size: NA; cdr3_nt: TGTGCCAGCAGTGAAGCAGGGGGCGGCTATGGCTACACCTTC; cdr3_aa: CASSEAGGGYGYTF
j_call: TRBJ1-1; d_call: NA; v_call: TRBV11-2; clone_size: NA; cdr3_nt: TGTGCCAGCAGCTGGGAACGGGCGGGCACTGAAGCTTTCTTT; cdr3_aa: CASSWERAGTEAFF
j_call: TRBJ2-1; d_call: NA; v_call: TRBV10-3; clone_size: NA; cdr3_nt: TGTGCCATCCTCTTGGACTCTCTTCATGGGAATGAGCAGTTCTTC; cdr3_aa: CAILLDSLHGNEQFF
j_call: TRBJ1-2; d_call: TRBD1; v_call: TRBV29-1; clone_size: once; cdr3_nt: TGCAGCGTGCAGGGACAGGGGGAGGGCTACACCTTC; cdr3_aa: CSVQGQGEGYTF
j_call: TRBJ1-1; d_call: NA; v_call: TRBV6-5; clone_size: NA; cdr3_nt: TGTGCCAGCAGATTACAGATGAACACTGAAGCTTTCTTT; cdr3_aa: CASRLQMNTEAFF
j_call: TRBJ2-5; d_call: TRBD2; v_call: TRBV18; clone_size: NA; cdr3_nt: TGTGCCAGCTCACCCGGCGGGGGGATCCAAGAGACCCAGTACTTC; cdr3_aa: CASSPGGGIQETQYF
j_call: TRBJ2-4; d_call: NA; v_call: TRBV6-6; clone_size: NA; cdr3_nt: TGTGCCAGCAGTTCGGCGGTAGCCAAAAACATTCAGTACTTC; cdr3_aa: CASSSAVAKNIQYF
j_call: TRBJ1-1; d_call: TRBD1; v_call: TRBV27; clone_size: few; cdr3_nt: TGTGCCAGCAGTCCAACCTACACAGGGGCCATCACTGAAGCTTTCTTT; cdr3_aa: CASSPTYTGAITEAFF
j_call: TRBJ2-3; d_call: TRBD2; v_call: TRBV9; clone_size: NA; cdr3_nt: TGTGCCAGCAGCGCGTTGGCGGGGGGGCCATTGGTTTCGCAGTATTTT; cdr3_aa: CASSALAGGPLVSQYF
j_call: TRBJ2-4; d_call: TRBD2; v_call: TRBV28; clone_size: NA; cdr3_nt: TGTGCCAGCAGTCAGACTAGCGGGAGTGCCAAAAACATTCAGTACTTC; cdr3_aa: CASSQTSGSAKNIQYF
j_call: TRBJ2-1; d_call: TRBD2; v_call: TRBV30; clone_size: NA; cdr3_nt: TGTGCCTGGAGTGTCAAGGGAGGGAGCGAGCAGTTCTTC; cdr3_aa: CAWSVKGGSEQFF
j_call: TRBJ2-5; d_call: TRBD1; v_call: TRBV5-1; clone_size: NA; cdr3_nt: TGCGCCAGCAGCTCACAGGGGTCTGGGGAGACCCAGTACTTC; cdr3_aa: CASSSQGSGETQYF
j_call: TRBJ2-3; d_call: NA; v_call: TRBV7-9; clone_size: NA; cdr3_nt: TGTGCCAGCAGCCCTGTGGGCAGGTCTAGCACAGATACGCAGTATTTT; cdr3_aa: CASSPVGRSSTDTQYF
j_call: TRBJ1-1; d_call: TRBD1; v_call: TRBV5-4; clone_size: NA; cdr3_nt: TGTGCCAGCAGCTTAGGACAGGGGGCGTCGAACACTGAAGCTTTCTTT; cdr3_aa: CASSLGQGASNTEAFF
j_call: TRBJ1-2; d_call: TRBD1; v_call: TRBV30; clone_size: NA; cdr3_nt: TGTGCCTGGCAGACACAGGGGGCAGTGCCCTATGGCTACACCTTC; cdr3_aa: CAWQTQGAVPYGYTF